The source of this T cell receptor beta chain is a study of graft-versus-host responses after intestinal transplantation. Looking at the study overall: Recipients across the board were started on anti-thymocyte globulin induction, then kept on tacrolimus and steroids for approximately three years.

The CDR3 has 13 residues. Germline CDR1 and CDR2: SGHTA and FQGTGA. V was shortened by 4 bases and J by 6 bases, with 12 bases between the two germline ends. Libraries were prepared by immunoSEQ multiplex PCR; TCRdb keeps only in-frame clonotypes and omits some of them. Among just over 5,000 clones, over 55% were seen once, and the ten largest hold less than 15%. Lamina propria and intraepithelial lymphocytes were released by processing graft tissue. This TCR came from a human patient who received an intestinal transplant, so some T cells may come from the graft donor. The chain carries TRBV7-3 and TRBJ1-2; no firm D call. The sequencing here drew on ileum tissue, taken roughly 260 days after intestinal transplant. Here the CDR3 reads CASSYPVGDGYTF. CDR3 nucleotide sequence: TGTGCCAGCAGCTACCCGGTGGGCGATGGCTACACCTTC.